The 20 T cell receptor beta chains reported below all come from one sample, sequenced in a study of T-cell memory formation after mild COVID-19. TCRdb called the 5' RACE reads again in MiXCR, with one record for every CDR3 protein. The sample holds about half a million distinct CDR3 sequences, about 18% seen once. Sample: PBMCs or a T cell subset sorted from them (not recorded which). These receptors were taken from an adult woman who had mild COVID-19 (a few samples of this study predate the infection). Cell type and time point are not known.

CDR3 nucleotide sequence: TGTGCCAGCAGCTCACTGGACAGGGAACCCTACGAGCAGTACTTC. Protein: CASSSLDREPYEQYF. This rearrangement joins TRBV7-9 to TRBJ2-7; 8 nucleotides align to TRBD1. The V segment lost 4 bases and the J segment 2 bases; nucleotides outside the gene matches: 7. CDR3 size: 15 residues. The germline V gene has CDR1 SEHNR and CDR2 FQNEAQ (reference sequence).

This clonotype has ten or more counts. The J gene is TRBJ2-3, the V gene TRBV9; D call uncertain. Trimming took 4 bases from V and 3 from J, leaving 15 bases between them. Germline values: CDR1 SGDLS, CDR2 YYNGEE. The CDR3 consists of 15 residues. The CDR3 reads CASSPTPGRTDTQYF. CDR3 nucleotide sequence: TGTGCCAGCAGCCCCACCCCGGGCCGTACAGATACGCAGTATTTT.

The chain's CDR3 is CATSATGGLRYNEQFF. CDR3 DNA: TGTGCCACCAGTGCCACAGGGGGCCTACGCTACAATGAGCAGTTCTTC. The V gene is TRBV24-1, the J gene TRBJ2-1; 9 positions match TRBD1. CDR1 and CDR2 from the germline V gene are KGHDR and SFDVKD. This CDR3 has 16 amino acids. V lost 5 bases, J lost 3 bases, and 7 bases stayed unmatched.

A few counts support this clonotype. V and J are TRBV29-1 and TRBJ2-7; D assignment may be TRBD1 or TRBD2 (5 bases each). Per the germline V gene, CDR1 is SQVTM and CDR2 is ANQGSEA. This CDR3 has 11 residues. The V gene lost 4 bases and the J gene lost 6 bases, with 10 bases spanning the gap. Written as DNA, the CDR3 is TGCAGCGTTGCAGGGACGGGCGAGCAGTACTTC. It specifies CSVAGTGEQYF.

CDR3 residues: CSVRTSGPTDTQYF. The CDR3 bases are TGCAGCGTTCGTACTAGCGGACCCACAGATACGCAGTATTTT. The gene calls are TRBV29-1 and TRBJ2-3, with 8 bases aligning to TRBD2. The J segment lost 2 bases and the V segment lost 5 bases, leaving 6 bases of the junction unmatched. CDR1 SQVTM and CDR2 ANQGSEA come from the germline V gene. This CDR3 is 14 amino acids long.

This chain joins TRBV24-1 and TRBJ1-5; TRBD1 agrees at 9 bases. CDR3 length: 15 residues. Germline-derived CDR1 and CDR2 are KGHDR and SFDVKD. The V segment lost 3 bases and the J segment 4 bases; nucleotides outside the gene matches: 3. CDR3 DNA: TGTGCCACCAGTGATCCCGGGACAGGGAATCAGCCCCAGCATTTT. Its translation is CATSDPGTGNQPQHF.

A few counts support this clonotype. This chain joins TRBV27 and TRBJ2-7, with D possibly called TRBD1 or TRBD2 (5 bases each). This CDR3 has 16 residues. Germline V lookup: CDR1 MNHEY, CDR2 SMNVEV (reference sequence). The ends were cut back, 9 bases at V and 0 bases at J, with 21 bases in the middle. CDR3 nucleotides: TGTGCCAGTAGAGACACGGGGCTAGCAGACTCCTACGAGCAGTACTTC. This sequence encodes CASRDTGLADSYEQYF.

The V call is TRBV13, the J call TRBJ2-5, with TRBD1 matching over 7 bases. The CDR3 consists of 14 residues. Trimming at V came to 6 bases and at J to 5 bases, leaving 9 bases not matched to a gene. The germline V gene encodes CDR1 PRHDT and CDR2 FYEKMQ (reference sequence). The CDR3 DNA reads TGTGCCAGCAGTCCACAGGGGACGAGGGAGACCCAGTACTTC. Translating gives CASSPQGTRETQYF.

This clonotype occurred a few times. The chain couples TRBV5-1 to TRBJ2-7; D perhaps matches TRBD1 (5 bases). The V and J ends lost 3 bases and 2 bases respectively, with 12 bases between them. Germline V lookup: CDR1 SGHRS, CDR2 YFSETQ. The CDR3 is 14 residues long. The CDR3 DNA is TGCGCCAGCAGCTACTCGACAGAGACCTACGAGCAGTACTTC. Its translation: CASSYSTETYEQYF. Full variable domain (missing parts from reference TRBV5-1 and TRBJ2-7): KAGVTQTPRYLIKTRGQQVTLSCSPISGHRSVSWYQQTPGQGLQFLFEYFSETQRNKGNFPGRFSGRQFSNSRSEMNVSTLELGDSALYLCASSYSTETYEQYFGPGTRLTVT.

This clonotype was observed a handful of times. The rearrangement links TRBV20-1 to TRBJ1-1; no clear D gene. Germline V gene data show CDR1 as DFQATT and CDR2 as SNEGSKA (reference sequence). Trimming stripped 0 bases from V and 0 bases from J, with 14 bases between. The CDR3 runs 16 residues. CDR3 in DNA: TGCAGTGCTAGAGATCGGAACTCCTATATGAACACTGAAGCTTTCTTT. Its protein is CSARDRNSYMNTEAFF.

This clonotype was picked up a small number of times. The genes are TRBV6-1 and TRBJ1-1; a possible D gene is TRBD1 (5 bases). V was cut by 9 bases and J by 1 base, with 12 bases left in between. CDR1 is MNHNS, CDR2 SASEGT, per germline. The CDR3 spans 13 residues. DNA for the CDR3: TGTGCCAGTATCGGGACCCCGAACACTGAAGCTTTCTTT. Amino acids: CASIGTPNTEAFF.

This chain uses TRBV20-1 with TRBJ2-5, with TRBD2 matching over 15 bases. The germline V gene has CDR1 DFQATT and CDR2 SNEGSKA (reference sequence). The V and J ends lost 3 bases and 2 bases, in that order; junction bases with no gene match: 4. The CDR3 has 16 amino acids. CDR3 bases: TGCAGTGCTAGCGTCGGGACTAGCGGGAGGCAAGAGACCCAGTACTTC. This codes for CSASVGTSGRQETQYF.

This clonotype was detected a few times. This chain links TRBV6-5 with TRBJ1-2; D is ambiguous. Looked up from germline, CDR1 is MNHEY and CDR2 is SVGAGI. The V end was cut by 3 bases, the J end by 1 base, with 9 bases between. The CDR3 extends over 14 amino acids. The CDR3, as DNA: TGTGCCAGCAGTTATGGGCACCTTAACTATGGCTACACCTTC. Translated: CASSYGHLNYGYTF.

The V gene is TRBV20-1, the J gene TRBJ2-5, with a weak D call TRBD1 (5 bases). Germline CDR1 DFQATT, CDR2 SNEGSKA (reference sequence). V lost 1 base to trimming and J lost 2 bases, with 14 bases between them. The CDR3 has 15 residues. The DNA for the CDR3 is TGCAGTGCTAGAGGGTACAGGAAACCTCAAGAGACCCAGTACTTC. As protein: CSARGYRKPQETQYF.

V is TRBV20-1 and J is TRBJ2-7, with 9 bases identical to TRBD1. The CDR3 has 17 amino acids. After removal of 1 base from V and 1 base from J, the junction contained 11 bases not matched to a gene. Germline values: CDR1 DFQATT, CDR2 SNEGSKA (reference sequence). CDR3 loop: CSARGQLGTGNSYEQYF. CDR3 bases: TGCAGTGCTAGAGGTCAACTCGGGACAGGGAATTCCTACGAGCAGTACTTC.

This clonotype showed up just a few times. The chain has TRBV29-1 and TRBJ2-5, with D uncertain. CDR1 is SQVTM, CDR2 ANQGSEA, per germline. The CDR3 is made up of 13 amino acids. V shed 0 bases and J shed 4 bases, with 9 bases lying between them. The CDR3 sequence: CSVEDQEVETQYF. The CDR3, as DNA: TGCAGCGTTGAAGATCAAGAGGTAGAGACCCAGTACTTC.

The chain has TRBV11-1 and TRBJ1-1; D uncertain. The CDR3 has 13 residues. The V end was cut by 0 bases, the J end by 6 bases, with 8 bases between. The germline CDR1 and CDR2 sequences are SGHAT and FQDESV (reference sequence). The CDR3 DNA sequence: TGTGCCAGCAGCTTAGCGCGGAGGGCTGAAGCTTTCTTT. Protein sequence: CASSLARRAEAFF.

The J gene is TRBJ1-6, the V gene TRBV20-1, with D possibly matching TRBD1 (6 bases). This CDR3 contains 15 residues. Germline V gene lookup returns CDR1 DFQATT and CDR2 SNEGSKA (reference sequence). Trimming removed 5 bases at V and 9 bases at J, with 20 bases between. The CDR3: CSAPTRDTLVSPLHF. The DNA for the CDR3 is TGCAGTGCTCCCACACGGGACACCCTGGTTTCACCCCTCCACTTT.

The rearrangement links TRBV7-2 to TRBJ2-7, with D possibly being TRBD2 (6 bases). V dropped 5 bases and J dropped 2 bases, with 16 bases sitting between them. Germline assignment: CDR1 SGHTA and CDR2 FQGNSA. There are 15 residues in the CDR3. The CDR3 reads CASSNIMAGPYEQYF. The CDR3 DNA is TGTGCCAGCAGCAATATAATGGCGGGGCCCTACGAGCAGTACTTC. The complete variable domain, with remaining parts taken from reference TRBV7-2 and TRBJ2-7, reads GAGVSQSPSNKVTEKGKDVELRCDPISGHTALYWYRQSLGQGLEFLIYFQGNSAPDKSGLPSDRFSAERTGGSVSTLTIQRTQQEDSAVYLCASSNIMAGPYEQYFGPGTRLTVT.

This sequence joins TRBV12-3 or TRBV12-4 and TRBJ1-2; D gene unclear. The CDR3 spans 13 residues. Between the trimmed V and J ends, which lost 5 bases and 1 base, there was a span of 8 bases. CDR3 amino acids: CASSTVVNYGYTF. Written as DNA, the CDR3 is TGTGCCAGCAGTACGGTTGTTAACTATGGCTACACCTTC.